The clone carrying this TCR beta chain turned up a few times. This sample stems from a study of blood T cell repertoires in COVID-19. Per germline, CDR1 LNHDA and CDR2 SQIVND (reference sequence). CDR3 length equals 12 residues. V shed 5 bases and J shed 7 bases, with 11 bases lying between them. Sequencing used immunoSEQ multiplex PCR; TCRdb keeps in-frame clones, though not all of them. The sample records a few hundred thousand clones, roughly 89% being singletons. The V gene is TRBV19, the J gene TRBJ1-2; perhaps TRBD1 as D (6 bases). Sequences were obtained from peripheral blood. The sequence came from a woman aged 25 to 39 with active or convalescent COVID-19. CDR3 bases: TGTGCCAGTAGTTCAGGGGTGGCTGGCTACACCTTC. Its protein product is CASSSGVAGYTF. The full variable domain, completed using reference TRBV19 and TRBJ1-2, is DGGITQSPKYLFRKEGQNVTLSCEQNLNHDAMYWYRQDPGQGLRLIYYSQIVNDFQKGDIAEGYSVSREKKESFPLTVTSAQKNPTAFYLCASSSGVAGYTFGSGTRLTVV.